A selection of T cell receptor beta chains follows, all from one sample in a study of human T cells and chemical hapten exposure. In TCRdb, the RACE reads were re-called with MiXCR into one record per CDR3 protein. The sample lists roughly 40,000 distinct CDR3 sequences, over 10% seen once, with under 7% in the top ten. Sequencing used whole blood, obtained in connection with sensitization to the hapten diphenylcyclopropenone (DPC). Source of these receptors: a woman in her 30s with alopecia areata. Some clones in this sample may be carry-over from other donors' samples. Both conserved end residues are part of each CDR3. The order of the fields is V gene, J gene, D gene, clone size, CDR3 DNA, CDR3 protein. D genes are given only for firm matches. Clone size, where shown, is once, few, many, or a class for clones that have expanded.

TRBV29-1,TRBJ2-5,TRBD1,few,TGCAGCGTCCGGGACAGGGGGCGCTTCGAGACCCAGTACTTC,CSVRDRGRFETQYF
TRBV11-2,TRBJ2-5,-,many,TGTGCCAGCAGCCTGGACTTTGTGGTGGCAGAGACCCAGTACTTC,CASSLDFVVAETQYF
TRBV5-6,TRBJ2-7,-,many,TGTGCCAGCAGCTTGGCCGTCGGCGAGCAGTACTTC,CASSLAVGEQYF
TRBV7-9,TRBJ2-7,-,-,TGTGCCAGCAGCTTAGGCGAGCAGTACTTC,CASSLGEQYF
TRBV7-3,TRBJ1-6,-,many,TGTGCCAGCAGCTCAGGCAGGAATTCACCCCTCCACTTT,CASSSGRNSPLHF
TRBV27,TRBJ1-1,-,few,TGTGCCAGCCGGACGGGACCGCAGGAAGCTTTCTTT,CASRTGPQEAFF
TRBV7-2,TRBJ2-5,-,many,TGTGCCAGCAGCCGCGGCGGGGAAGAGACCCAGTACTTC,CASSRGGEETQYF
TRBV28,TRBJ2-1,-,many,TGTGCCAGCAGTTCCCCGGGAGAGGGTTACAATGAGCAGTTCTTC,CASSSPGEGYNEQFF
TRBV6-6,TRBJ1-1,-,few,TGTGCCAGCAGTTTCGCGAGCCCTGAAGCTTTCTTT,CASSFASPEAFF
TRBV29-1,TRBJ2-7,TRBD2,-,TGCAGCGTTGAAGGGCTCCCTAGCGGCGAGCAGTACTTC,CSVEGLPSGEQYF
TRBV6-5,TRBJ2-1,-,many,TGTGCCAGCCGACTAGGGACCCTTGGTGAGCAGTTCTTC,CASRLGTLGEQFF
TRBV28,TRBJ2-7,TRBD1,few,TGTGCCAGCAGTTCTTCCGGGACAGGGTTCTACGAGCAGTACTTC,CASSSSGTGFYEQYF
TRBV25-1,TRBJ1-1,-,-,TGTGCCAGCAGTTCTCGTGTAGGACTTGGAACTGAAGCTTTCTTT,CASSSRVGLGTEAFF
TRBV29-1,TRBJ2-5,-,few,TGCAGCGTGAGTTTAGAAGAGACCCAGTACTTC,CSVSLEETQYF
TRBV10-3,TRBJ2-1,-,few,TGTGCCATCAGAGCAAAGCAGGGCGGCTACAATGAGCAGTTCTTC,CAIRAKQGGYNEQFF
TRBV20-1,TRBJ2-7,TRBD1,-,TGCAGTGCTAGAAGGGACAGGGAGAAGGAGCAGTACTTC,CSARRDREKEQYF
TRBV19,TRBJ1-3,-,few,TGTGTCATCTCCACAGGCCCTGGAAACACCATATATTTT,CVISTGPGNTIYF
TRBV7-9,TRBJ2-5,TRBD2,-,TGTGCCAGCAGCTTAGCGGGAGGGCCAGAAGAGACCCAGTACTTC,CASSLAGGPEETQYF
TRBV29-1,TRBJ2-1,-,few,TGCAGCGTGGGTACGGGACCCCAGAAGTTCTTC,CSVGTGPQKFF
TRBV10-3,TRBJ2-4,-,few,TGTGCCGTCACGGTGCAGGGCTCCTTCGCCAAAAACATTCAGTACTTC,CAVTVQGSFAKNIQYF
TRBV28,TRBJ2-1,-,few,TGTGCCAGCAGAATGACAGTTTACAATGAGCAGTTCTTC,CASRMTVYNEQFF
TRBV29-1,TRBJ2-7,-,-,TGCAGCGCTAACACCGGGTCAGACGAGCAGTACTTC,CSANTGSDEQYF
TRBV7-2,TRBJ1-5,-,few,TGTGCCAGCAGCTTAGCCCCAGGGTCGGAGCAGCCCCAGCATTTT,CASSLAPGSEQPQHF
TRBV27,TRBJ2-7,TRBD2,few,TGTGCCAGCAGTCCCACGGTAGCGGGCGAGCAGTACTTC,CASSPTVAGEQYF
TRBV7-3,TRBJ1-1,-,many,TGTGCCAGCAGCCTTACCTACACTGAAGCTTTCTTT,CASSLTYTEAFF
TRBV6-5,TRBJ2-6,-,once,TGTGCCAGCAGTCCCAAACCCCCGGGACATCTCTCGGGGGGCACCGGGGCCGACGTCCTGACTTTC,CASSPKPPGHLSGGTGADVLTF
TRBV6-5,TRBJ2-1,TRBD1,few,TGTGCCAGCAGTCCCGGGACAGCCCAGCGTTTAGCCGCATACAATGAGCAGTTCTTC,CASSPGTAQRLAAYNEQFF
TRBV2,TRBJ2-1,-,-,TGTGCCAGCAGTAGCGGAACTGACAATGAGCAGTTCTTC,CASSSGTDNEQFF